These 2 T cell receptor beta chains originate from one sample sequenced in a study of blood T cell repertoires in COVID-19 (dated by TCRdb to about 2020). The library was generated by the immunoSEQ multiplex PCR assay. The clones in this table, taken by TCRdb from immuneACCESS, are in-frame only. Not every clone is retained; where verified, under half of the shortfall comes from an unresolved V gene, and the cause of the rest is unknown. The sample table records more than 200,000 clones; approximately 81% of these occur just once. The ten largest make up about 8% of the sample. Sequencing used peripheral blood. The receptors were sampled from a woman older than 75 with acute or convalescent COVID-19.

The J gene is TRBJ2-5, the V gene TRBV6-1, with 8 bases identical to TRBD1. The CDR3 runs 15 residues. CDR1 MNHNS and CDR2 SASEGT come from the germline V gene. Trimming took 0 bases from V and 5 from J; bases not matched to a gene: 5. The CDR3 loop is CASSEAGQGLETQYF. As DNA, the CDR3 is TGTGCCAGCAGTGAAGCTGGACAGGGCCTGGAGACCCAGTACTTC.

The J gene is TRBJ2-7, the V gene TRBV12-5; 12 bases line up with TRBD2. Germline values: CDR1 LGHNT, CDR2 FRNRAP. Unmatched junction bases numbered 6, after V lost 5 bases and J lost 4 bases. This CDR3 has 15 amino acids. CDR3 DNA sequence: TGTGCTAGTGGTATTCTAGCGGGGGGGCCGTACGAGCAGTACTTC. It specifies CASGILAGGPYEQYF.